A selection of T cell receptor beta chains follows, all from one sample in a study of glioma-infiltrating T cells. A single record per CDR3 protein comes from TCRdb applying MiXCR to the multiplex PCR reads. The sample yields roughly 350,000 distinct CDR3 sequences, roughly 41% seen once. Sequences were obtained from glioma tissue, nonneoplastic brain tissue, or PBMCs (not recorded which). Source of these receptors: a human donor with low-grade glioma or glioblastoma, undergoing nonglioma brain surgery, or in good health (not recorded which). The CDR3 runs from the conserved cysteine through the conserved F or W. The D gene is left open where the match is weak. Clone size, where shown, is once, few, many, or a class for clones that have expanded.

CDR3 length: 12; V gene: TRBV10-3; J gene: TRBJ2-7; D gene: TRBD2; clone size: few; CDR3 protein: CAIKTSGDEQYF; CDR3 DNA: TGTGCCATCAAGACTAGCGGCGACGAGCAGTACTTC
CDR3 length: 15; V gene: TRBV2; J gene: TRBJ1-1; D gene: NA; clone size: few; CDR3 protein: CASSDMGRLNTEAFF; CDR3 DNA: TGTGCCAGCAGTGATATGGGACGGCTGAACACTGAAGCTTTCTTT
CDR3 length: 17; V gene: TRBV28; J gene: TRBJ2-7; D gene: NA; clone size: NA; CDR3 protein: CASSLLGGETASYEQYF; CDR3 DNA: TGTGCCAGCAGTTTATTAGGTGGGGAGACAGCATCCTACGAGCAGTACTTC
CDR3 length: 13; V gene: TRBV14; J gene: TRBJ1-1; D gene: NA; clone size: few; CDR3 protein: CASSRQSRTEAFF; CDR3 DNA: TGTGCCAGCAGCCGTCAATCGCGCACTGAAGCTTTCTTT
CDR3 length: 16; V gene: TRBV5-4; J gene: TRBJ1-2; D gene: NA; clone size: NA; CDR3 protein: CASSLDPDRTNYGYTF; CDR3 DNA: TGTGCCAGCAGCTTGGATCCGGACAGAACTAACTATGGCTACACCTTC
CDR3 length: 14; V gene: TRBV20-1; J gene: TRBJ2-1; D gene: NA; clone size: NA; CDR3 protein: CSARMGNRAYEQFF; CDR3 DNA: TGCAGTGCTAGGATGGGTAACAGGGCCTACGAGCAGTTCTTC
CDR3 length: 14; V gene: TRBV20-1; J gene: TRBJ1-1; D gene: NA; clone size: NA; CDR3 protein: CSARDSAQEAQAFF; CDR3 DNA: TGCAGTGCTAGAGATTCGGCACAGGAGGCGCAAGCTTTCTTT
CDR3 length: 16; V gene: TRBV28; J gene: TRBJ2-7; D gene: TRBD1; clone size: NA; CDR3 protein: CASSPRLRGRVYEQYF; CDR3 DNA: TGTGCCAGCAGTCCTCGGCTCAGGGGGCGCGTCTACGAGCAGTACTTC
CDR3 length: 16; V gene: TRBV6-2/TRBV6-3; J gene: TRBJ2-7; D gene: TRBD2; clone size: NA; CDR3 protein: CASSWAVTGGSYEQYF; CDR3 DNA: TGTGCCAGCAGTTGGGCCGTGACGGGGGGCTCCTACGAGCAGTACTTC
CDR3 length: 12; V gene: TRBV19; J gene: TRBJ1-1; D gene: NA; clone size: NA; CDR3 protein: CASSQQGPEALF; CDR3 DNA: TGTGCCAGTAGCCAACAGGGCCCTGAAGCTCTCTTT
CDR3 length: 11; V gene: TRBV7-6; J gene: TRBJ2-7; D gene: NA; clone size: NA; CDR3 protein: CASVSQYEQYF; CDR3 DNA: TGTGCCTCCGTGTCACAGTACGAGCAGTACTTC
CDR3 length: 18; V gene: TRBV7-7; J gene: TRBJ2-5; D gene: TRBD2; clone size: few; CDR3 protein: CASSPGLAGAVFQETQYF; CDR3 DNA: TGTGCTAGCAGCCCGGGACTAGCGGGAGCTGTTTTCCAAGAGACCCAGTACTTC
CDR3 length: 14; V gene: TRBV4-1; J gene: TRBJ2-3; D gene: NA; clone size: few; CDR3 protein: CASSPQGGTDTQYF; CDR3 DNA: TGCGCCAGCAGCCCCCAGGGGGGTACAGATACGCAGTATTTT
CDR3 length: 14; V gene: TRBV28; J gene: TRBJ2-1; D gene: NA; clone size: few; CDR3 protein: CASRYPTESDKQFF; CDR3 DNA: TGTGCCAGCAGATACCCCACAGAGTCCGATAAGCAGTTCTTC
CDR3 length: 16; V gene: TRBV7-2; J gene: TRBJ2-7; D gene: TRBD2; clone size: few; CDR3 protein: CASSSRLAGGPHEQYF; CDR3 DNA: TGTGCCAGCAGCTCAAGACTAGCGGGAGGGCCTCACGAGCAGTACTTC
CDR3 length: 13; V gene: TRBV10-3; J gene: TRBJ2-1; D gene: NA; clone size: few; CDR3 protein: CAITPGLVNEQFF; CDR3 DNA: TGTGCCATCACCCCGGGGCTAGTAAATGAGCAGTTCTTC
CDR3 length: 14; V gene: TRBV20-1; J gene: TRBJ2-5; D gene: TRBD1; clone size: few; CDR3 protein: CSATPGQGGETQYF; CDR3 DNA: TGCAGTGCTACCCCCGGACAGGGAGGAGAGACCCAGTACTTC
CDR3 length: 16; V gene: TRBV10-3; J gene: TRBJ1-5; D gene: NA; clone size: NA; CDR3 protein: CAISGGPGDSNQPQHF; CDR3 DNA: TGTGCCATCAGTGGGGGACCCGGGGATAGCAATCAGCCCCAGCATTTT
CDR3 length: 15; V gene: TRBV6-1; J gene: TRBJ2-7; D gene: NA; clone size: many; CDR3 protein: CASSWERVGAYEQYF; CDR3 DNA: TGTGCCAGCAGTTGGGAAAGAGTGGGCGCCTACGAGCAGTACTTC
CDR3 length: 18; V gene: TRBV4-1; J gene: TRBJ2-2; D gene: NA; clone size: NA; CDR3 protein: CASTPGPTDNTNTGELFF; CDR3 DNA: TGCGCCAGCACTCCCGGCCCTACAGATAATACGAACACCGGGGAGCTGTTTTTT
CDR3 length: 11; V gene: TRBV20-1; J gene: TRBJ2-3; D gene: NA; clone size: many; CDR3 protein: CSAGVADTQYF; CDR3 DNA: TGCAGTGCCGGAGTCGCAGATACGCAGTATTTT
CDR3 length: 14; V gene: TRBV27; J gene: TRBJ2-1; D gene: NA; clone size: many; CDR3 protein: CASSSLLEFNEQFF; CDR3 DNA: TGTGCCAGCAGTTCCCTACTAGAATTCAATGAGCAGTTCTTC
CDR3 length: 17; V gene: TRBV7-2; J gene: TRBJ2-3; D gene: TRBD2; clone size: few; CDR3 protein: CASRTRRREGPTDTQYF; CDR3 DNA: TGTGCCAGCAGAACCAGGCGGCGGGAGGGCCCGACAGATACGCAGTATTTT
CDR3 length: 15; V gene: TRBV5-1; J gene: TRBJ2-3; D gene: NA; clone size: NA; CDR3 protein: CASSLKALYTDTQYF; CDR3 DNA: TGCGCCAGCAGCTTGAAAGCACTTTACACAGATACGCAGTATTTT
CDR3 length: 16; V gene: TRBV28; J gene: TRBJ1-2; D gene: TRBD1; clone size: NA; CDR3 protein: CASTQKGTVPKYGYTF; CDR3 DNA: TGTGCCAGCACTCAAAAAGGGACAGTCCCCAAATATGGCTACACCTTC
CDR3 length: 12; V gene: TRBV7-2; J gene: TRBJ1-6; D gene: NA; clone size: NA; CDR3 protein: CASSSRNSPLHF; CDR3 DNA: TGTGCCAGCAGCTCCCGTAATTCACCCCTCCACTTT
CDR3 length: 15; V gene: TRBV4-1; J gene: TRBJ2-7; D gene: NA; clone size: NA; CDR3 protein: CASSQVYSGTNEQYF; CDR3 DNA: TGCGCCAGCAGCCAAGTTTATTCAGGGACAAACGAGCAGTACTTC
CDR3 length: 20; V gene: TRBV10-3; J gene: TRBJ2-2; D gene: TRBD2; clone size: few; CDR3 protein: CAISSPGTSGRLRNTGELFF; CDR3 DNA: TGTGCCATCAGTTCTCCCGGGACTAGCGGGAGGTTAAGGAACACCGGGGAGCTGTTTTTT
CDR3 length: 20; V gene: TRBV5-1; J gene: TRBJ2-1; D gene: TRBD2; clone size: NA; CDR3 protein: CASSPRSGRANIRSYNEQFF; CDR3 DNA: TGCGCCAGCAGCCCTCGTAGCGGGAGGGCCAACATTCGGTCCTACAATGAGCAGTTCTTC
CDR3 length: 15; V gene: TRBV28; J gene: TRBJ1-1; D gene: NA; clone size: NA; CDR3 protein: CASSLADDMNTEAFF; CDR3 DNA: TGTGCCAGCAGTTTAGCAGATGACATGAACACTGAAGCTTTCTTT
CDR3 length: 15; V gene: TRBV7-9; J gene: TRBJ2-1; D gene: TRBD2; clone size: few; CDR3 protein: CASSPGGGRGNEQFF; CDR3 DNA: TGTGCCAGCAGCCCCGGCGGCGGGAGAGGGAATGAGCAGTTCTTC
CDR3 length: 15; V gene: TRBV4-2; J gene: TRBJ2-7; D gene: NA; clone size: NA; CDR3 protein: CASSQVDSDSYEQYF; CDR3 DNA: TGTGCCAGCAGCCAAGTAGATAGTGACTCCTACGAGCAGTACTTC
CDR3 length: 13; V gene: TRBV2; J gene: TRBJ1-5; D gene: NA; clone size: NA; CDR3 protein: CASTALGAQPQHF; CDR3 DNA: TGTGCCAGCACGGCCTTAGGTGCGCAGCCCCAGCATTTT
CDR3 length: 15; V gene: TRBV7-6; J gene: TRBJ1-2; D gene: TRBD1; clone size: NA; CDR3 protein: CASSFSGQESSGYTF; CDR3 DNA: TGTGCCAGCAGCTTCTCGGGACAGGAATCGTCTGGCTACACCTTC
CDR3 length: 14; V gene: TRBV7-2; J gene: TRBJ2-3; D gene: TRBD2; clone size: NA; CDR3 protein: CASSQTSGREAQYF; CDR3 DNA: TGTGCCAGCAGCCAGACTAGCGGGAGGGAAGCGCAGTATTTT
CDR3 length: 16; V gene: TRBV27; J gene: TRBJ2-3; D gene: TRBD2; clone size: NA; CDR3 protein: CASSRLAGGSTDMQYF; CDR3 DNA: TGTGCCAGCAGTAGACTAGCGGGAGGGTCTACAGATATGCAGTATTTT
CDR3 length: 14; V gene: TRBV10-2; J gene: TRBJ1-5; D gene: NA; clone size: NA; CDR3 protein: CASSDLGSNQPQHF; CDR3 DNA: TGCGCCAGCAGTGATTTGGGTAGCAATCAGCCCCAGCATTTT
CDR3 length: 15; V gene: TRBV27; J gene: TRBJ1-1; D gene: NA; clone size: many; CDR3 protein: CASSLGGALYTEAFF; CDR3 DNA: TGTGCCAGCAGTTTAGGGGGAGCCCTTTACACTGAAGCTTTCTTT
CDR3 length: 13; V gene: TRBV6-2/TRBV6-3; J gene: TRBJ2-7; D gene: NA; clone size: few; CDR3 protein: CASRDSDAYEQYF; CDR3 DNA: TGTGCCAGCAGGGACTCGGATGCCTACGAGCAGTACTTC
CDR3 length: 13; V gene: TRBV19; J gene: TRBJ2-5; D gene: NA; clone size: few; CDR3 protein: CASSIGTEETQYF; CDR3 DNA: TGTGCCAGTAGTATAGGCACGGAAGAGACCCAGTACTTC
CDR3 length: 15; V gene: TRBV20-1; J gene: TRBJ2-3; D gene: NA; clone size: many; CDR3 protein: CSATIVSRAADTQYF; CDR3 DNA: TGCAGTGCTACCATAGTGTCTAGGGCAGCAGATACGCAGTATTTT
CDR3 length: 18; V gene: TRBV6-2/TRBV6-3; J gene: TRBJ2-3; D gene: TRBD2; clone size: NA; CDR3 protein: CASSTTSGRAGEEDTQYF; CDR3 DNA: TGTGCCAGCAGTACCACTAGCGGGAGGGCCGGGGAAGAAGATACGCAGTATTTT
CDR3 length: 15; V gene: TRBV2; J gene: TRBJ2-7; D gene: TRBD1; clone size: few; CDR3 protein: CASSVRTGGSYEQYF; CDR3 DNA: TGTGCCAGCAGTGTTCGGACAGGGGGGTCCTACGAGCAGTACTTC
CDR3 length: 14; V gene: TRBV7-2; J gene: TRBJ1-1; D gene: NA; clone size: many; CDR3 protein: CASSLPSTRARAFF; CDR3 DNA: TGTGCCAGCAGCTTACCCTCGACACGGGCTCGGGCTTTCTTT
CDR3 length: 15; V gene: TRBV6-6; J gene: TRBJ1-5; D gene: TRBD1; clone size: NA; CDR3 protein: CASSYSTGGRQPQHF; CDR3 DNA: TGTGCCAGCAGTTACTCTACAGGGGGCAGACAGCCCCAGCATTTT
CDR3 length: 14; V gene: TRBV27; J gene: TRBJ2-7; D gene: TRBD1; clone size: many; CDR3 protein: CASSILQGAYEQYF; CDR3 DNA: TGTGCCAGCAGTATATTACAGGGGGCCTACGAGCAGTACTTC
CDR3 length: 14; V gene: TRBV11-2; J gene: TRBJ1-1; D gene: NA; clone size: few; CDR3 protein: CASSFWGGSGEAFF; CDR3 DNA: TGTGCCAGCAGTTTTTGGGGGGGGTCTGGTGAAGCTTTCTTT
CDR3 length: 12; V gene: TRBV7-2; J gene: TRBJ2-5; D gene: TRBD2; clone size: NA; CDR3 protein: CATAGGCETQYF; CDR3 DNA: TGTGCCACCGCGGGAGGGTGTGAGACCCAGTACTTC
CDR3 length: 17; V gene: TRBV6-2/TRBV6-3; J gene: TRBJ2-1; D gene: TRBD2; clone size: NA; CDR3 protein: CASSYPKRREPVNEQFF; CDR3 DNA: TGTGCCAGCAGTTACCCCAAGCGGCGGGAGCCCGTCAATGAGCAGTTCTTC
CDR3 length: 15; V gene: TRBV7-2; J gene: TRBJ1-2; D gene: NA; clone size: NA; CDR3 protein: CASSLEAPGAEGYTF; CDR3 DNA: TGTGCCAGCAGCTTAGAGGCTCCGGGGGCGGAAGGCTACACCTTC
CDR3 length: 15; V gene: TRBV2; J gene: TRBJ1-5; D gene: TRBD1; clone size: NA; CDR3 protein: CASSGTGGINQPQHF; CDR3 DNA: TGTGCCAGCAGTGGGACAGGGGGCATCAATCAGCCCCAGCATTTT
CDR3 length: 15; V gene: TRBV7-2; J gene: TRBJ1-6; D gene: TRBD1; clone size: few; CDR3 protein: CASSLDRGLYSPLHF; CDR3 DNA: TGTGCCAGCAGCCTAGACAGGGGGCTGTATTCACCCCTCCACTTT
CDR3 length: 12; V gene: TRBV28; J gene: TRBJ1-1; D gene: NA; clone size: many; CDR3 protein: CASSLQLWEAFF; CDR3 DNA: TGTGCCAGCAGTCTACAGCTCTGGGAAGCTTTCTTT
CDR3 length: 13; V gene: TRBV28; J gene: TRBJ2-7; D gene: NA; clone size: NA; CDR3 protein: CASCGGPTYEQYF; CDR3 DNA: TGTGCCAGCTGTGGGGGTCCTACCTACGAGCAGTACTTC